Each of the 17 T cell receptor beta chains below was sequenced from the same sample in a study of STAT3 mutations in large granular lymphocyte leukemia. Sequencing used immunoSEQ multiplex PCR; TCRdb keeps in-frame clones, though not all of them. The table has 35,000 to 40,000 clones, nearly 90% seen once; the top ten hold under 0.55%. Their recognized antigens are unknown. Whole-study findings and limits: At least one immunodominant TCR beta clonotype appeared in every T-cell large granular lymphocyte leukemia patient.

Sequencing was carried out using PBMCs. Receptor source: a human donor with T large granular lymphocyte leukemia. Some clones in this sample may be carry-over from other donors' samples.

CDR3 coding DNA: TGTGCCAGCAGTGAAGTTGGGCAGCAGTACGTC. This encodes CASSEVGQQYV. This chain connects TRBV6-1 to TRBJ2-7; D is unresolved. Trimming took 1 base from V and 8 from J, leaving 6 bases between them. This CDR3 has 11 residues. Germline CDR1 is MNHNS and CDR2 is SASEGT.

The rearrangement uses TRBV6-4 and TRBJ2-1, with 9 bases aligning to TRBD2. Germline assignment: CDR1 MRHNA and CDR2 SNTAGT. V trimming: 2 bases; J trimming: 5 bases; junction bases outside the gene matches: 4. There are 15 residues in the CDR3. The chain's CDR3 is CASSDGLAGHNEQFF. CDR3 DNA sequence: TGTGCCAGCAGTGACGGGCTAGCGGGGCACAATGAGCAGTTCTTC.

The chain is built from TRBV10-3 and TRBJ2-1; 10 nucleotides agree with TRBD2. The V and J ends lost 6 bases and 4 bases, in that order; junction bases with no gene match: 3. The germline gives CDR1 ENHRY, CDR2 SYGVKD. The CDR3 length is 14 residues. Here the CDR3 reads CAIRAAGGYNEQFF. The CDR3 DNA reads as TGTGCCATCAGGGCAGCGGGGGGGTACAATGAGCAGTTCTTC.

This chain uses TRBV9 with TRBJ1-2; maybe TRBD1 (5 bases). CDR1 and CDR2 from the germline V gene are SGDLS and YYNGEE. The V and J ends lost 0 bases and 4 bases respectively, with 25 bases between them. This CDR3 comprises 19 residues. CDR3 residues: CASSVGWWGRPMDVYGYTF. The DNA for the CDR3 is TGTGCCAGCAGCGTAGGTTGGTGGGGCAGGCCCATGGACGTCTATGGCTACACCTTC.

This sequence joins TRBV5-1 and TRBJ1-4; a possible D gene is TRBD1 (6 bases). This CDR3 spans 16 amino acids. Trimming left V 0 bases short and J 5 bases short, with 14 bases between. Germline V lookup: CDR1 SGHRS, CDR2 YFSETQ. The DNA of the CDR3 is TGCGCCAGCAGCTTGGCTGGGGCCCAGGGGAATGAAAAACTGTTTTTT. Translating gives CASSLAGAQGNEKLFF. Full variable domain (missing parts from reference TRBV5-1 and TRBJ1-4): KAGVTQTPRYLIKTRGQQVTLSCSPISGHRSVSWYQQTPGQGLQFLFEYFSETQRNKGNFPGRFSGRQFSNSRSEMNVSTLELGDSALYLCASSLAGAQGNEKLFFGSGTQLSVL.

There are a few counts of this clone. This chain joins TRBV14 and TRBJ1-4, with D possibly matching TRBD1 (5 bases). CDR3 size: 14 residues. Trimming cost V 3 bases and J 4 bases, with 9 bases left between them. The germline CDR1 and CDR2 sequences are SGHDN and FVKESK. As DNA, the CDR3 is TGTGCCAGCAGCCAGACAGCCAATAATGAAAAACTGTTTTTT. Protein product: CASSQTANNEKLFF. Supplemented by reference TRBV14 and TRBJ1-4, the full variable domain reads EAGVTQFPSHSVIEKGQTVTLRCDPISGHDNLYWYRRVMGKEIKFLLHFVKESKQDESGMPNNRFLAERTGGTYSTLKVQPAELEDSGVYFCASSQTANNEKLFFGSGTQLSVL.

The rearrangement joins TRBV5-1 to TRBJ1-5, with D possibly TRBD1 on 6 matching bases. The CDR3 covers 14 residues. Germline V gene data show CDR1 as SGHRS and CDR2 as YFSETQ. V dropped 0 bases and J dropped 6 bases, with 10 bases sitting between them. The CDR3 spells CASSLGGGGQPQHF. The CDR3, as DNA: TGCGCCAGCAGCTTGGGTGGGGGCGGTCAGCCCCAGCATTTT.

V usage is TRBV2 and J usage is TRBJ1-5; 7 bases are shared with TRBD1. J gave up 5 bases and V 2 bases, and 3 bases lay outside the gene matches. Germline V lookup: CDR1 SNHLY, CDR2 FYNNEI. CDR3 size: 14 residues. CDR3 residues: CASSELRGDQPQHF. Here the CDR3 DNA reads TGTGCCAGCAGTGAACTCAGGGGGGATCAGCCCCAGCATTTT.

The V and J genes are TRBV5-1 and TRBJ2-3; TRBD1 aligns across 8 bases. The CDR3 covers 15 residues. V gave up 7 bases and J gave up 0 bases; unmatched junction bases: 7. Germline V CDR1 and CDR2: SGHRS, YFSETQ. The CDR3 DNA follows: TGCGCCAGCCACGACCGGACAGGGAGCACAGATACGCAGTATTTT. Its translation: CASHDRTGSTDTQYF.

V is TRBV19 and J is TRBJ1-5; D is ambiguous. CDR3 length equals 15 residues. Germline loops: CDR1 LNHDA, CDR2 SQIVND (reference sequence). V lost 5 bases and J 0 bases, leaving 11 bases between the germline ends. The CDR3 sequence is CASSSPGHSNQPQHF. CDR3 sequence (DNA): TGTGCCAGTAGTTCCCCAGGCCATAGCAATCAGCCCCAGCATTTT.

The rearrangement links TRBV5-1 to TRBJ1-3; a possible D gene is TRBD1 (6 bases). The V gene lost 2 bases and the J gene lost 2 bases, with 14 bases spanning the gap. This CDR3 region has 16 residues. The germline V gene encodes CDR1 SGHRS and CDR2 YFSETQ. CDR3 in amino acids: CASSLRPGGTGNTIYF. CDR3 nucleotides: TGCGCCAGCAGCTTAAGACCGGGGGGCACTGGAAACACCATATATTTT. Full variable domain (remainder filled in from reference TRBV5-1 and TRBJ1-3): KAGVTQTPRYLIKTRGQQVTLSCSPISGHRSVSWYQQTPGQGLQFLFEYFSETQRNKGNFPGRFSGRQFSNSRSEMNVSTLELGDSALYLCASSLRPGGTGNTIYFGEGSWLTVV.

The V gene is TRBV2, the J gene TRBJ2-7; D remains ambiguous. Trimming removed 6 bases at V and 5 bases at J, with 17 bases between. In germline, CDR1 is SNHLY, CDR2 FYNNEI. The CDR3 contains 14 residues. CDR3 loop: CASSHRTPGDEQYF. DNA for the CDR3: TGTGCCAGCAGCCACCGGACCCCTGGCGACGAGCAGTACTTC. The full variable domain, in which reference TRBV2 and TRBJ2-7 provide the parts outside the CDR3, is EPEVTQTPSHQVTQMGQEVILRCVPISNHLYFYWYRQILGQKVEFLVSFYNNEISEKSEIFDDQFSVERPDGSNFTLKIRSTKLEDSAMYFCASSHRTPGDEQYFGPGTRLTVT.

The chain recombines TRBV30 with TRBJ1-1, with a possible D match to TRBD1 (5 bases). Trimming took 8 bases from V and 4 from J, leaving 11 bases between them. The CDR3 has 11 amino acids. Germline V gene lookup returns CDR1 GTSNPN and CDR2 SVGIG (reference sequence). The CDR3 region is CAAQGFTEAFF. CDR3 nucleotides: TGTGCCGCCCAGGGCTTCACTGAAGCTTTCTTT.

This clone came up a few times. This rearrangement joins TRBV11-3 to TRBJ1-1, with 7 bases lining up with TRBD1. V shed 5 bases and J 0 bases; nucleotides not matched to a gene: 3. The length of the CDR3 is 14 residues. The germline gives CDR1 SGHNT, CDR2 YENEEA. The CDR3 nucleotides are TGTGCCAGCAGCGCAACAGGGGTGAACACTGAAGCTTTCTTT. It translates to CASSATGVNTEAFF.

The J gene is TRBJ2-4, the V gene TRBV5-6; possible D gene TRBD2, 7 bases. CDR1 and CDR2 from the germline V gene are SGHDT and YYEEEE. The CDR3 contains 19 residues. Deletions cut 3 bases from V and 7 bases from J, with 29 bases between. CDR3 in amino acids: CASSSSGWGGPSPWNIQYF. The CDR3 nucleotides read TGTGCCAGCAGCTCCTCGGGTTGGGGGGGGCCTTCTCCATGGAACATTCAGTACTTC.

V is TRBV4-2 and J is TRBJ1-5; D may be TRBD1 (6 bases). The CDR3 runs 15 residues. Trimming pared 1 base from V and 7 bases from J, leaving 14 bases between. Germline V lookup: CDR1 LGHNA, CDR2 YNFKEQ. Here the CDR3 reads CASSQVPGALQPQHF. The CDR3 DNA reads TGTGCCAGCAGCCAAGTCCCGGGGGCGCTCCAGCCCCAGCATTTT.

The V gene is TRBV5-8, the J gene TRBJ1-1; 11 bases fit TRBD1. Germline CDR1 is SGHTS and CDR2 is YDEGEE. This CDR3 comprises 15 residues. With V trimmed by 5 bases and J by 4 bases, 7 bases remained unmatched. The DNA of the CDR3 is TGTGCCAGCAGTCGGGACAGGGGGTCCAGCACTGAAGCTTTCTTT. Its translation: CASSRDRGSSTEAFF.